A selection of T cell receptor beta chains follows, all from one sample in a study of blood T cell repertoires in COVID-19. The protocol was immunoSEQ multiplex PCR, while the TCRdb copy is restricted to in-frame clones and leaves out a portion. The table lists roughly 260,000 clones, around 86% of them singletons. Specimen: PBMCs or T cells enriched from blood (not recorded which). The receptors were gathered from a woman aged 18-29 years who had recovered from COVID-19. Both conserved end residues are part of each CDR3. Fields, in order: D gene, J gene, clone size, V gene, CDR3 DNA, CDR3 protein. The D gene is left open where the match is weak. A row's size may be missing; if present it is once, few, many or a size class.

.,TRBJ1-6,.,TRBV5-6,TGTGCCAGCAGCTTGGTCGCAGTCTATAATTCACCCCTCCACTTT,CASSLVAVYNSPLHF
TRBD2,TRBJ2-1,.,TRBV10-3,TGTGCCATCAGTGAGTCGGCTAGCGGAGTCCCCTACAATGAGCAGTTCTTC,CAISESASGVPYNEQFF
.,TRBJ2-7,few,TRBV29-1,TGCAGCGTTGAAGGGCTAGCCGCGGAGGAGCAGTACTTC,CSVEGLAAEEQYF
TRBD1,TRBJ1-3,.,TRBV7-9,TGTGCCAGCAGCTTAGAACGACAGGGGGCAGGAAACACCATATATTTT,CASSLERQGAGNTIYF
.,TRBJ1-2,.,TRBV4-2,TGTGCCAGCAGCCATCCACAGAATCGGGACTTTTATGGCTACACCTTC,CASSHPQNRDFYGYTF
TRBD1,TRBJ1-4,.,TRBV25-1,TGTGCCAGCAGTCCCAGCCCCCACAGGGGGGGAACTAATGAAAAACTGTTTTTT,CASSPSPHRGGTNEKLFF
TRBD1,TRBJ1-1,.,TRBV18,TGTGCCAGCTCAACCGGGACAGGGGGTTCCACTGAAGCTTTCTTT,CASSTGTGGSTEAFF
TRBD1,TRBJ1-2,.,TRBV18,TGTGCCAGCTCACCACCGACAGGGACCAACTATGGCTACACCTTC,CASSPPTGTNYGYTF
.,TRBJ1-1,.,TRBV27,TGTGCCAGCAGTTTCTCGGCCGGGGGGGCCACTGAAGCTTTCTTT,CASSFSAGGATEAFF
TRBD2,TRBJ2-7,.,TRBV29-1,TGCAGCGTCCGGACTAGCGGGAATGATCCTTATTACGAGCAGTACTTC,CSVRTSGNDPYYEQYF
.,TRBJ1-5,.,TRBV19,TGTGCCAGTAGGGGGACACACTATAGCAATCAGCCCCAGCATTTT,CASRGTHYSNQPQHF
TRBD1,TRBJ1-6,.,TRBV11-3,TGTGCCAGCAGCCCTGGACAGGCCACCAGCTCCCTCCACTTT,CASSPGQATSSLHF
TRBD1,TRBJ2-2,.,TRBV19,TGTGCCAGTAGTATAAGACAGGGGGCAAACACCGGGGAGCTGTTTTTT,CASSIRQGANTGELFF
.,TRBJ2-2,.,TRBV6-5,TGTGCCAGCAGGAGGGGGTCTGACACCGGGGAGCTGTTTTTT,CASRRGSDTGELFF
TRBD1,TRBJ2-7,.,TRBV4-3,TGCGCCAGCAGCCAAGAAAGGACAGGGGTGGACGAGCAGTACTTC,CASSQERTGVDEQYF
TRBD2,TRBJ2-5,.,TRBV9,TGTGCCAGCAGCCCCAGTGGGGGGGTGGAGACCCAGTACTTC,CASSPSGGVETQYF
.,TRBJ2-7,.,TRBV4-1,TGCGCCAGCAGCCAAGGACCGGGACTCCGATTGGGCGAGCAGTACTTC,CASSQGPGLRLGEQYF
.,TRBJ2-3,.,TRBV7-9,TGTGCCAGCAGCGCCTGGGCCGTAGCAGATACGCAGTATTTT,CASSAWAVADTQYF
TRBD2,TRBJ2-2,.,TRBV4-3,TGCGCCAGCAGCCAAGAATGGGCACTAGCGGGGGGTAACACCGGGGAGCTGTTTTTT,CASSQEWALAGGNTGELFF
.,TRBJ1-6,.,TRBV11-3,TGTGCCAGCAGCTCGGGGAACTATAATTCACCCCTCCACTTT,CASSSGNYNSPLHF
.,TRBJ2-1,.,TRBV7-2,TGTGCCAGCAGCTTACCTCTACTGAATGAGCAGTTCTTC,CASSLPLLNEQFF
TRBD1,TRBJ2-2,.,TRBV12-5,TGTGCTAGTGGTTTGGTGTTACAGGGGACGGGCACCGGGGAGCTGTTTTTT,CASGLVLQGTGTGELFF
TRBD1,TRBJ2-7,.,TRBV5-1,TGCGCCAGCAGCTTGGATGTCCCGGGACAGGTCTACGAGCAGTACTTC,CASSLDVPGQVYEQYF
TRBD1,TRBJ2-7,once,TRBV5-1,TGCGCCAGCAGCTTGGATTTCGTAGGGTCGGGGACAGGGCTTTACGAGCAGTACTTC,CASSLDFVGSGTGLYEQYF
TRBD2,TRBJ2-7,.,TRBV3-1/TRBV3-2,TGTGCCAGCAGCCCTAGCGGGATCTACGAGCAGTACTTC,CASSPSGIYEQYF
.,TRBJ2-3,.,TRBV4-3,TGCGCCAGCAGCCAAGGGGGGCTCGCGGGCGTCGGGGATACGCAGTATTTT,CASSQGGLAGVGDTQYF
.,TRBJ1-2,few,TRBV29-1,TGCAGCGTTCAAACAGGGTCCTATGGCTACACCTTC,CSVQTGSYGYTF
.,TRBJ1-5,.,TRBV6-4,TGTGCCAGCAGTGAGAGGGACAATCAGCCCCAGCATTTT,CASSERDNQPQHF
.,TRBJ1-3,.,TRBV3-1/TRBV3-2,TGTGCCAGCAGCCAATGGGGCAGTGTGCCTTCCTCTGTCGGAAACACCATATATTTT,CASSQWGSVPSSVGNTIYF
TRBD1,TRBJ1-6,.,TRBV2,TGTGCCAGCAGTGAAGACTCGTCAGGGACAGTCAATTCACCCCTCCACTTT,CASSEDSSGTVNSPLHF
TRBD1,TRBJ1-1,.,TRBV7-9,TGTGCCAGCAGCAAACCCGGGACAGGGAACACTGAAGCTTTCTTT,CASSKPGTGNTEAFF
TRBD2,TRBJ2-1,.,TRBV27,TGTGCCAGCAGTTTGGGCGGGAGGGCCGTTCCGATAGGTGAGCAGTTCTTC,CASSLGGRAVPIGEQFF
.,TRBJ2-5,.,TRBV7-8,TGTGCCAGCAGCTCGGACAGTAGGGTGGATATACAAGAGACCCAGTACTTC,CASSSDSRVDIQETQYF
.,TRBJ2-3,.,TRBV5-4,TGTGCCAGCAGCTTGCCGGGGGAAGATACGCAGTATTTT,CASSLPGEDTQYF
.,TRBJ1-2,few,TRBV19,TGTGCCAGTAGTATGGCTCTGGGCTACACCTTC,CASSMALGYTF